The rows below give T cell receptor beta chains drawn from one sample of a study of Ad26.COV2.S vaccination and SARS-CoV-2 variants. Measured with immunoSEQ multiplex PCR; TCRdb has only the in-frame clones, and not every one. The sample carries around 300,000 clones, 85% to 90% recorded once. This material consisted of peripheral blood, taken in a trial of Ad26.COV2.S vaccine versus placebo. These receptor sequences come from a person aged 18-60 years who received the Ad26.COV2.S COVID-19 vaccine or a placebo. The conserved cysteine and the conserved F or W are not part of the CDR3 here. Each record gives: J gene, V gene, CDR3 protein.

>TRBJ1-6|TRBV23-1
ASSQQGASPLH
>TRBJ1-1|TRBV3-1/TRBV3-2
ASRKGGEAF
>TRBJ2-7|TRBV7-9
ASSLDGLNYEQY
>TRBJ1-6|TRBV7-8
ASRATGLNSYNSPLH
>TRBJ2-1|TRBV28
ATREGSAVNGQF
>TRBJ2-5|TRBV7-9
ASSSLRTSGRVETQY
>TRBJ1-1|TRBV28
ASSTPSRGILNTEAF
>TRBJ1-6|TRBV4-2
ASSQDPWARNSPLH
>TRBJ2-3|TRBV19
ASKIAGGLNTQY
>TRBJ1-6|TRBV4-1
ASSQDVGSRYNSPLH
>TRBJ1-1|TRBV18
ASSQSGGMDTEAF
>TRBJ1-4|TRBV7-9
ASSLAWTGNNEKLF
>TRBJ1-4|TRBV5-4
ASSGTGTTNEKLF
>TRBJ1-3|TRBV11-2
ASSLDRRHLSGNTIY
>TRBJ2-1|TRBV6-5
ASSPLLDRSEQF
>TRBJ2-1|TRBV9
ASSAPHLYNEQF
>TRBJ1-2|TRBV5-6
ASSLWTSGVNYGYT
>TRBJ2-7|TRBV19
ASSIDWRSYEQY
>TRBJ2-1|TRBV19
ASRKGAPYNEQF
>TRBJ2-3|TRBV24-1
ATSPAGAGADTQY
>TRBJ2-5|TRBV21-1
ASSTLTGWYGKETQY
>TRBJ2-2|TRBV3-1/TRBV3-2
ASRQGSGGDTGELF
>TRBJ2-1|TRBV28
ATRRAPDANEQF
>TRBJ1-2|TRBV7-2
ASSLAVSGFESYGYT
>TRBJ1-4|TRBV29-1
SVGVYNEKLF
>TRBJ2-5|TRBV6-1
ASSEGWLARKQETQY
>TRBJ1-5|TRBV10-3
ATSTVGVGQPQH
>TRBJ2-1|TRBV5-1
ASSSRAPGYNEQF
>TRBJ2-3|TRBV27
ASSLGDRAQDTQY
>TRBJ1-2|TRBV30
ARWGCGGYT
>TRBJ1-2|TRBV29-1
SVARGDGYT
>TRBJ1-3|TRBV11-3
ASSLQADARNTIY
>TRBJ1-5|TRBV4-1
ASSQDSERGQPQH
>TRBJ2-1|TRBV7-9
ASSLGNEQF
>TRBJ2-3|TRBV9
ASSVVGPSLSTDTQY
>TRBJ1-5|TRBV19
ASSSAGPQH
>TRBJ1-1|TRBV2
ARRKTFMAEAF
>TRBJ2-1|TRBV11-3
ASSYGLAGVEQF
>TRBJ1-1|TRBV9
ASSVWVTPTNTEAF
>TRBJ2-1|TRBV18
ASSRSPTSWVSNEQF
>TRBJ1-6|TRBV5-5
ASSPSQLNSPLH
>TRBJ1-5|TRBV27
ASSSNRGQGRQPQH
>TRBJ2-1|TRBV24-1
ATSDTGTHYNEQF
>TRBJ1-4|TRBV19
ASSIDRESYEKLF
>TRBJ2-7|TRBV5-6
ASSGVGGPYEQY
>TRBJ2-1|TRBV3-1/TRBV3-2
ASSQVPNEQF
>TRBJ1-4|TRBV5-1
ASSQGGKVREKLF
>TRBJ1-5|TRBV28
ASSYEDRQAQH
>TRBJ2-5|TRBV10-3
AISKGLAGEETQY
>TRBJ1-1|TRBV7-9
ASSRTGGWNTEAF
>TRBJ2-2|TRBV6-6
ASNYPGELF
>TRBJ1-5|TRBV11-3
ASSLLDGSNQPQH
>TRBJ2-1|TRBV9
ASSVDAAPSYNEQF
>TRBJ2-4|TRBV27
ASTLGNIQY
>TRBJ1-1|TRBV6-5
ASSYAEEGEAF